Listed here is a single T cell receptor (beta chain). The antigen remains unidentified. Germline V CDR1 and CDR2: SNHLY, FYNNEI. The CDR3 is 13 residues long. Trimming shortened V by 6 bases and J by 6 bases, and 13 bases separated the two germline ends. Generated by immunoSEQ multiplex PCR, the TCRdb table keeps only in-frame clones and is missing some. The repertoire holds 75,000 to 90,000 clones, with around 89% as singletons. The record originates from a study of OX40 agonist ivuxolimab in advanced cancers. Across the whole study: Dose-escalation patients' cancers were hepatocellular carcinoma, melanoma, renal cell or head and neck cancer.

General study findings and limits: Blood T cells, both CD4+ and CD8+, expanded clonally by week 6 at 0.1 to 3.0 mg/kg. Researchers report that CD8+ T cells had, on average, more expanded clones than CD4+.

This TCR derives from an adult with an advanced solid tumor such as melanoma, head and neck, liver or kidney cancer. This sequence joins TRBV2 and TRBJ2-3; D is uncertain. Sequences were derived from CD4+ or CD8+ T cells sorted from blood, sampled in a trial of the OX40 agonist ivuxolimab. The CDR3 sequence is CASSVRTTDTQYF. The CDR3, as DNA: TGTGCCAGCAGCGTACGAACAACCGATACGCAGTATTTT.